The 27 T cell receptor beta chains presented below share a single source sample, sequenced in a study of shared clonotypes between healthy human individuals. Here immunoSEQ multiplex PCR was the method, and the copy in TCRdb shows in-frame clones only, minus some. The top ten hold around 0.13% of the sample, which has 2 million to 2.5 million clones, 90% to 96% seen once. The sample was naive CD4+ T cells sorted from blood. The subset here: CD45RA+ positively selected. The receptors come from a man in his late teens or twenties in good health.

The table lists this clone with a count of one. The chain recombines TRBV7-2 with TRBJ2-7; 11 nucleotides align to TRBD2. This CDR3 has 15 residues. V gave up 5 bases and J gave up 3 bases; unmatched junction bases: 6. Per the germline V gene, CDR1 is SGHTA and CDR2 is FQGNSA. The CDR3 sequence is CASSKTGTSGYEQYF. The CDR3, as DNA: TGTGCCAGCAGCAAGACCGGGACTAGCGGCTACGAGCAGTACTTC.

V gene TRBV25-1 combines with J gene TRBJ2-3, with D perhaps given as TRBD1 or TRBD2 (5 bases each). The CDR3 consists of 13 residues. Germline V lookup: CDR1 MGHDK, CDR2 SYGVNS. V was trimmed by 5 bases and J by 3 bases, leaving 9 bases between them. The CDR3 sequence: CASSWGSTDTQYF. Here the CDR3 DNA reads TGTGCCAGCAGTTGGGGGAGTACAGATACGCAGTATTTT.

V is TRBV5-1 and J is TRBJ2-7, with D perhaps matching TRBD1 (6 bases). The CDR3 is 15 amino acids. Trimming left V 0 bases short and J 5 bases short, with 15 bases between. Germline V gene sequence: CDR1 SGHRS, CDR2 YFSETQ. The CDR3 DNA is TGCGCCAGCAGCTTGGACCCTCAGGGGTCCAACGAGCAGTACTTC. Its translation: CASSLDPQGSNEQYF.

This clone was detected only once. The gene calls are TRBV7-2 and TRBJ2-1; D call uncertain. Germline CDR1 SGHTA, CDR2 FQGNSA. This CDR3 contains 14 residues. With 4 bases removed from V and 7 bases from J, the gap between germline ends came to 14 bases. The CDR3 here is CASSSLVIWNEQFF. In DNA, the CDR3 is TGTGCCAGCAGCTCCCTCGTCATTTGGAATGAGCAGTTCTTC.

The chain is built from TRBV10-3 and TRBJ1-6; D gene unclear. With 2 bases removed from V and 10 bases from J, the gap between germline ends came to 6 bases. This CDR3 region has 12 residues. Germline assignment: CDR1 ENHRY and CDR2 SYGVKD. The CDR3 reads CAISEMDSPLHF. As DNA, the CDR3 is TGTGCCATCAGTGAGATGGACTCACCCCTCCACTTT.

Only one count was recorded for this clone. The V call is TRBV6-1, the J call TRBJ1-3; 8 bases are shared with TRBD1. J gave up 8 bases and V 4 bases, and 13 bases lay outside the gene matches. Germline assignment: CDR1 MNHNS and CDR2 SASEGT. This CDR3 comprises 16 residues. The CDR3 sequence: CASSGRDRSGSYTIYF. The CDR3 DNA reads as TGTGCCAGCAGTGGCCGGGACAGGTCGGGAAGCTACACCATATATTTT.

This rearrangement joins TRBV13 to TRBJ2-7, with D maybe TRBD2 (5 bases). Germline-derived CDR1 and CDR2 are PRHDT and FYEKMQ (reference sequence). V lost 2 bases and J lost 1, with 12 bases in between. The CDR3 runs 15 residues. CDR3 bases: TGTGCCAGCAGCTTAAAACCTAGCAGTTCCTACGAGCAGTACTTC. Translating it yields CASSLKPSSSYEQYF. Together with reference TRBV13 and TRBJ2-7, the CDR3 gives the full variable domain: AAGVIQSPRHLIKEKRETATLKCYPIPRHDTVYWYQQGPGQDPQFLISFYEKMQSDKGSIPDRFSAQQFSDYHSELNMSSLELGDSALYFCASSLKPSSSYEQYFGPGTRLTVT.

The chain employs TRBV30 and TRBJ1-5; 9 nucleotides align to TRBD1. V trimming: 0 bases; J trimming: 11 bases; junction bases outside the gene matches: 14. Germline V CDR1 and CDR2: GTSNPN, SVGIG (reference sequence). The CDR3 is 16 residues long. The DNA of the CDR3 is TGTGCCTGGAGTGTAGGGGGACAGGGAGTTTTTCTGGCCCAGCATTTT. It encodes CAWSVGGQGVFLAQHF.

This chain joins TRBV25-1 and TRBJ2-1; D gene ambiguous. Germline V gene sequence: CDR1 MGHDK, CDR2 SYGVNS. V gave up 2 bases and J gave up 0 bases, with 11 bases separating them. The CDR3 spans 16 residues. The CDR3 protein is CASSEEGLLSYNEQFF. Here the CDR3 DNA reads TGTGCCAGCAGTGAAGAAGGGCTTCTCTCCTACAATGAGCAGTTCTTC.

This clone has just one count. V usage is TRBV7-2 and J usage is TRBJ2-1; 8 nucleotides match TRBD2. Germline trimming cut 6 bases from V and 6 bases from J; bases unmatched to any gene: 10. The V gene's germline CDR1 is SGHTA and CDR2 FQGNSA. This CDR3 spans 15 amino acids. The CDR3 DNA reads TGTGCCAGCAGTCTTAGGCTAGCGGGTTCCAATGAGCAGTTCTTC. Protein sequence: CASSLRLAGSNEQFF. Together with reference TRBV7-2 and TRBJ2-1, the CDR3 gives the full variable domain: GAGVSQSPSNKVTEKGKDVELRCDPISGHTALYWYRQSLGQGLEFLIYFQGNSAPDKSGLPSDRFSAERTGGSVSTLTIQRTQQEDSAVYLCASSLRLAGSNEQFFGPGTRLTVL.

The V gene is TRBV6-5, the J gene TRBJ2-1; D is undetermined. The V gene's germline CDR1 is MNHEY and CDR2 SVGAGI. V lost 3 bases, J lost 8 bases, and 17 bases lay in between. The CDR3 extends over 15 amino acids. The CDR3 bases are TGTGCCAGCAGTTATTTGGGGAAAGGGTTTGATGAGCAGTTCTTC. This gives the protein CASSYLGKGFDEQFF.

The CDR3 region is CATSRDLGKLNQPQHF. The CDR3 DNA sequence: TGTGCCACCAGCAGAGATTTGGGCAAGCTCAATCAGCCCCAGCATTTT. The chain joins TRBV15 to TRBJ1-5; D is uncertain. The length of the CDR3 is 16 residues. V was trimmed by 0 bases and J by 3 bases, leaving 12 bases between them. Germline assignment: CDR1 LNHNV and CDR2 YYDKDF (reference sequence).

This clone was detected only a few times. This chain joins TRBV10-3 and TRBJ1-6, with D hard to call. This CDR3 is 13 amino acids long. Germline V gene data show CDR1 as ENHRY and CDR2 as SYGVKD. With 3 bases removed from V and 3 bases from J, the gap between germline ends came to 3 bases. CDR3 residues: CAISDGYNSPLHF. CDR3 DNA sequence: TGTGCCATCAGTGATGGCTATAATTCACCCCTCCACTTT.

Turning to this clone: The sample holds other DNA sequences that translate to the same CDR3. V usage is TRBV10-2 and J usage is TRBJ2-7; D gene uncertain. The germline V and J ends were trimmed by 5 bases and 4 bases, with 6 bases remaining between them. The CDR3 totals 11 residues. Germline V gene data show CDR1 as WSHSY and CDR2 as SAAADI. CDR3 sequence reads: CASSSAYEQYF. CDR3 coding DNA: TGCGCCAGCAGTAGCGCTTACGAGCAGTACTTC.

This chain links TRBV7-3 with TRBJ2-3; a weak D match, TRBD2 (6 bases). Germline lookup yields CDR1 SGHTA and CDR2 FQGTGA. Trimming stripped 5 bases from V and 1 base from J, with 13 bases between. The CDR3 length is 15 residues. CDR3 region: CASSPRGLGTDTQYF. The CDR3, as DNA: TGTGCCAGCAGCCCGCGGGGCCTGGGCACAGATACGCAGTATTTT.

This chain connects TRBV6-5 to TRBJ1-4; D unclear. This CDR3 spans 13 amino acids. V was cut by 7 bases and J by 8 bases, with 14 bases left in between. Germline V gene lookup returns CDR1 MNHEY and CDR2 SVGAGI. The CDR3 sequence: CASIPASGEKLFF. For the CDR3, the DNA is TGTGCCAGCATCCCCGCTTCGGGGGAAAAACTGTTTTTT.

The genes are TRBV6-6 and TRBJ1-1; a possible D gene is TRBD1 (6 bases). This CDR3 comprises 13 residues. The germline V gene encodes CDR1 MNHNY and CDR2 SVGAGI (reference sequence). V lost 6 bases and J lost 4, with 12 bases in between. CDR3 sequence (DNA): TGTGCCAGCAGCGCAAACAGGGCCACTGAAGCTTTCTTT. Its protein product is CASSANRATEAFF.

The CDR3 reads CASSQDVRGYGYTF. As DNA, the CDR3 is TGCGCCAGCAGCCAAGATGTCAGGGGCTATGGCTACACCTTC. This chain uses TRBV4-3 with TRBJ1-2; TRBD1 is a possible D gene (6 bases). V gave up 0 bases and J gave up 4 bases, with 9 bases separating them. Per the germline V gene, CDR1 is LGHNA and CDR2 is YSLEER. The CDR3 covers 14 residues.

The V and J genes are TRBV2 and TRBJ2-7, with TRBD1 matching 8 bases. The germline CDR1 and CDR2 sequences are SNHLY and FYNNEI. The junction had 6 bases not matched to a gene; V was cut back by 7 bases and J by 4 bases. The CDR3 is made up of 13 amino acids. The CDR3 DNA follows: TGTGCCAGCAAGGGACAGGCCCTTTACGAGCAGTACTTC. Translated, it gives CASKGQALYEQYF.

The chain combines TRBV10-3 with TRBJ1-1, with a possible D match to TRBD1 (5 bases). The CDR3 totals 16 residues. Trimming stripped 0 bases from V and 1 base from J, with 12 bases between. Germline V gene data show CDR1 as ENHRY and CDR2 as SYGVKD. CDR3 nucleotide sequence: TGTGCCATCAGTGAGTCCGCGGGACTGTCGAACACTGAAGCTTTCTTT. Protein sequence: CAISESAGLSNTEAFF.

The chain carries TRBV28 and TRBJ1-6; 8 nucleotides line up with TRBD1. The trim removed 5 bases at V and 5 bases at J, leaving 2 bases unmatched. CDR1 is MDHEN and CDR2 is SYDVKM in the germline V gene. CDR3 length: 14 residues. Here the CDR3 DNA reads TGTGCCAGCAGTGGACAGGGTCATAATTCACCCCTCCACTTT. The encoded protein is CASSGQGHNSPLHF.

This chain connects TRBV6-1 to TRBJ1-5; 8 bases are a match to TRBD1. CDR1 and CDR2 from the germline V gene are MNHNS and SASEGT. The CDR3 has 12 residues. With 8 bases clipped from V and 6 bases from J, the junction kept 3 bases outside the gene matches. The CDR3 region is CASGQGSQPQHF. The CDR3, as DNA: TGTGCCAGCGGACAGGGAAGTCAGCCCCAGCATTTT.

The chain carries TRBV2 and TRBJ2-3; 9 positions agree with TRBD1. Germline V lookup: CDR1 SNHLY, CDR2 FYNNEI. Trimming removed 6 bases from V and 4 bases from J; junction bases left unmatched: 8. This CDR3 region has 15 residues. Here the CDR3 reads CASRTGTGHSDTQYF. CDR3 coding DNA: TGTGCCAGCAGGACCGGGACAGGGCACTCAGATACGCAGTATTTT.

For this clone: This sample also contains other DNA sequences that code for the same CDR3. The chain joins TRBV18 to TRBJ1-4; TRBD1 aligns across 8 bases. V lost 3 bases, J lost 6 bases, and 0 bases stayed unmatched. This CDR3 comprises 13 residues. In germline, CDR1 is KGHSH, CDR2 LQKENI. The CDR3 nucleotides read TGTGCCAGCTCACCGGGACAGGATGAAAAACTGTTTTTT. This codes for CASSPGQDEKLFF.

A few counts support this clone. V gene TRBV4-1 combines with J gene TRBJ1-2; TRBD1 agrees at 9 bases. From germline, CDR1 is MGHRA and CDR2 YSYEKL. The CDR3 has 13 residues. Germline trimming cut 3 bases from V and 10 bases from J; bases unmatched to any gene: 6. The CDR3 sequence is CASSQGTGWVYTF. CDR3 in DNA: TGCGCCAGCAGCCAGGGGACAGGGTGGGTCTACACCTTC.

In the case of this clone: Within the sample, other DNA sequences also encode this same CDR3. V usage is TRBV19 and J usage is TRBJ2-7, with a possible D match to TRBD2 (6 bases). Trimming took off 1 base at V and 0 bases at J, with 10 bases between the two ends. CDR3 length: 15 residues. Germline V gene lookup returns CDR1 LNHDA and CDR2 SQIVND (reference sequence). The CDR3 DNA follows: TGTGCCAGTAGTATAGTGGCGGGAAGCTCCTACGAGCAGTACTTC. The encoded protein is CASSIVAGSSYEQYF.

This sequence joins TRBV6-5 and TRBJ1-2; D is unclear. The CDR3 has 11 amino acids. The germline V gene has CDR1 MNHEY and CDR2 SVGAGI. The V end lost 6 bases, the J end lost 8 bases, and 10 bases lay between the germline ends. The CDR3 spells CASSGTSGYTF. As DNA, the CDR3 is TGTGCCAGCAGCGGCACGAGCGGCTACACCTTC.